These 8 T cell receptor beta chains originate from one sample sequenced in a study of T cell responses to AZD1222 COVID-19 vaccine (dated by TCRdb to the early 2020s). The library came from the immunoSEQ multiplex PCR assay. Not all clones reach the TCRdb copy of this immuneACCESS table, which keeps in-frame sequences only. Checked studies attribute under half of the gap to unresolved V genes and leave the rest unexplained. In this sample the table shows tens of thousands of clones, 80% to 85% of which occur a single time. The top ten constitute approximately 7.4% of the sample. Reading the label with the study, this specimen's time point is: baseline before first vaccination. The source material was peripheral blood, sampled on day 0 of AZD1222 vaccination. Receptor source: an adult in good health.

A note on this clone: Other DNA variants within this sample encode the same CDR3. V is TRBV5-1 and J is TRBJ1-2; 8 positions agree with TRBD1. Per germline, CDR1 SGHRS and CDR2 YFSETQ. Losses at the gene ends were 4 bases for V and 0 bases for J; bases not matched to a gene: 5. This CDR3 has 15 residues. The CDR3 protein is CASSPRQGTNYGYTF. The DNA of the CDR3 is TGCGCCAGCAGCCCCAGACAGGGGACTAACTATGGCTACACCTTC.

The V call is TRBV11-2, the J call TRBJ2-2, with 7 bases fitting TRBD2. This CDR3 comprises 14 residues. V lost 8 bases to trimming and J lost 6 bases; unmatched junction nucleotides: 9. Germline V gene data show CDR1 as SGHAT and CDR2 as FQNNGV. The CDR3 DNA is TGTGCCAGCTCCGAGACCCGGGGGGCCGGGGAGCTGTTTTTT. It encodes CASSETRGAGELFF.

The V call is TRBV29-1, the J call TRBJ1-1; D is unclear. The CDR3 is 13 amino acids. The germline gives CDR1 SQVTM, CDR2 ANQGSEA. Between the trimmed V and J ends, which lost 7 bases and 0 bases, there was a span of 12 bases. The CDR3 loop reads CSGLREVNTEAFF. For the CDR3, the DNA is TGCAGCGGTCTCCGGGAGGTGAACACTGAAGCTTTCTTT. The full variable domain, rest sourced from reference TRBV29-1 and TRBJ1-1, is SAVISQKPSRDICQRGTSLTIQCQVDSQVTMMFWYRQQPGQSLTLIATANQGSEATYESGFVIDKFPISRPNLTFSTLTVSNMSPEDSSIYLCSGLREVNTEAFFGQGTRLTVV.

The chain is built from TRBV6-6 and TRBJ2-7, with 7 nucleotides matching TRBD1. V trimming: 6 bases; J trimming: 3 bases; junction bases outside the gene matches: 14. This CDR3 region has 16 residues. The germline V gene has CDR1 MNHNY and CDR2 SVGAGI (reference sequence). The CDR3 DNA is TGTGCCAGCAGCCGCTATGGATCCGGGACAGACTACGAGCAGTACTTC. Protein sequence: CASSRYGSGTDYEQYF.

The chain couples TRBV11-3 to TRBJ2-1; D unclear. The germline gives CDR1 SGHNT, CDR2 YENEEA. The CDR3 has 13 amino acids. Trimming cost V 0 bases and J 4 bases, with 4 bases left between them. Here the CDR3 DNA reads TGTGCCAGCAGCTTAGAGGGGTACAATGAGCAGTTCTTC. It translates to CASSLEGYNEQFF.

A single count supports this clone. The rearrangement uses TRBV10-3 and TRBJ1-2; D gene unclear. The germline V gene has CDR1 ENHRY and CDR2 SYGVKD. This CDR3 contains 14 residues. The V gene lost 4 bases and the J gene lost 4 bases, with 13 bases spanning the gap. CDR3 in DNA: TGTGCCATCAGTGCCCCCCAGGTCCGCTATGGCTACACCTTC. It is translated as CAISAPQVRYGYTF.

This clone was counted a single time. The V gene is TRBV14, the J gene TRBJ2-7, with D possibly TRBD2 on 5 matching bases. CDR3 length: 14 residues. From germline, CDR1 is SGHDN and CDR2 FVKESK. V lost 1 base, J lost 7 bases, and 14 bases lay in between. In DNA form, the CDR3 reads TGTGCCAGCAGCCAAGGAAAAGGACTGGGTGAGCAGTACTTC. It translates to CASSQGKGLGEQYF.

The V gene is TRBV15, the J gene TRBJ1-1, with unresolved D. This CDR3 has 16 amino acids. Per germline, CDR1 LNHNV and CDR2 YYDKDF (reference sequence). V was cut by 0 bases and J by 4 bases, with 15 bases left in between. The CDR3 sequence: CATSRDPRLVGTEAFF. CDR3 DNA: TGTGCCACCAGCAGAGACCCAAGGCTAGTTGGCACTGAAGCTTTCTTT.